This paragraph covers one T cell receptor beta chain sequence. Sorting from PBMCs produced CD4+ and CD8+ T cells. The sample comes from a study of CD8+ T cells in alopecia areata. cDNA reverse transcribed from extracted RNA served as the sequencing template. Sequencing was performed with immunoSEQ multiplex PCR; in TCRdb, only in-frame clones are kept and a portion is missing. This sample has 200,000 to 250,000 clones; under 80% occur once, and the top ten carry 0.95% to 1.5%. The V end lost 0 bases, the J end lost 9 bases, and 15 bases lay between the germline ends. CDR1 and CDR2 from the germline V gene are GTSNPN and SVGIG (reference sequence). There are 14 residues in the CDR3.

The chain recombines TRBV30 with TRBJ1-5; D is unclear. This sequence originates from a human donor with alopecia areata. Sequences were derived from CD4+ T cells sorted from blood, sampled at week 0. DNA of the CDR3: TGTGCCTGGAGTGTACAGAGTCCAACGGGGCCCCAGCATTTT. Its translation is CAWSVQSPTGPQHF.